Below are 10 T cell receptor beta chains sequenced from a single sample in a study of CD8 T cells in Susac syndrome (dated by TCRdb to about 2019). Library generation was performed with the immunoSEQ multiplex PCR assay. RNA was extracted using the RNeasy kit, and about 0.45 to 1 ug of the RNA was reverse transcribed with random hexamers. TCRdb trimmed the raw reads at Q25, called clones with MiXCR and kept productive beta chains. Every distinct CDR3 protein forms one entry, paired with its most common genes and DNA. Here the sample has about 150,000 distinct CDR3 sequences; roughly 95% occur a single time. The ten largest clonotypes hold roughly 0.15% of the sample. Sequenced: CD8+ T cells from PBMCs. The receptors originated from a human donor with multiple sclerosis.

CDR3 bases: TGTGCCTGGAGTGTAATGAGGGGATGGACTGAAGCTTTCTTT. Translating it yields CAWSVMRGWTEAFF. The chain is built from TRBV30 and TRBJ1-1; TRBD1 is a possible D gene (5 bases). The CDR3 loop spans 14 amino acids. With 0 bases removed from V and 5 bases from J, the gap between germline ends came to 13 bases. Per the germline V gene, CDR1 is GTSNPN and CDR2 is SVGIG (reference sequence).

The genes are TRBV29-1 and TRBJ1-1; D is possibly TRBD1 (6 bases). This CDR3 is built from 14 residues. Germline V gene data show CDR1 as SQVTM and CDR2 as ANQGSEA. Trimming shortened V by 4 bases and J by 0 bases, and 12 bases separated the two germline ends. The CDR3 here is CSVGGGPLNTEAFF. The CDR3 DNA follows: TGCAGCGTTGGCGGGGGGCCATTGAACACTGAAGCTTTCTTT.

The chain employs TRBV30 and TRBJ2-3; D possibly corresponds to TRBD1 (6 bases). Per the germline V gene, CDR1 is GTSNPN and CDR2 is SVGIG (reference sequence). The ends were cut back, 5 bases at V and 6 bases at J, with 24 bases in the middle. This CDR3 region has 16 residues. The CDR3 here is CAWATGLGWGRDTQYF. The CDR3 DNA sequence: TGTGCCTGGGCAACAGGGCTAGGGTGGGGTCGGGATACGCAGTATTTT. Full variable domain (outside the CDR3, taken from reference TRBV30 and TRBJ2-3): SQTIHQWPATLVQPVGSPLSLECTVEGTSNPNLYWYRQAAGRGLQLLFYSVGIGQISSEVPQNLSASRPQDRQFILSSKKLLLSDSGFYLCAWATGLGWGRDTQYFGPGTRLTVL.

The chain is built from TRBV27 and TRBJ1-1, with D tentatively TRBD1 (6 bases). The CDR3 spans 12 residues. Trimming shortened V by 8 bases and J by 1 base, and 8 bases separated the two germline ends. The germline V gene has CDR1 MNHEY and CDR2 SMNVEV (reference sequence). CDR3 nucleotide sequence: TGTGCCAGCGGGGGGCCGAACACTGAAGCTTTCTTT. This encodes CASGGPNTEAFF.

This clonotype was detected only once. The chain uses TRBV20-1 and TRBJ1-1; D call uncertain. Trimming took 6 bases from V and 0 from J, leaving 14 bases between them. The CDR3 covers 14 residues. Germline CDR1 and CDR2: DFQATT and SNEGSKA (reference sequence). DNA of the CDR3: TGCAGTGCCAGGTGGGATCTAGTGAACACTGAAGCTTTCTTT. This translates into CSARWDLVNTEAFF.

The V gene is TRBV7-9, the J gene TRBJ2-3; D may be TRBD2 (5 bases). The V gene lost 5 bases and the J gene lost 4 bases, with 7 bases spanning the gap. In germline, CDR1 is SEHNR, CDR2 FQNEAQ (reference sequence). CDR3 size: 12 residues. The CDR3, as DNA: TGTGCCAGCAGCACTAGTCCAGATACGCAGTATTTT. Amino acid sequence: CASSTSPDTQYF.

The V and J genes are TRBV30 and TRBJ1-1, with D perhaps TRBD1 (5 bases). CDR1 is GTSNPN, CDR2 SVGIG, per germline (reference sequence). Trimming took 0 bases from V and 3 from J, leaving 14 bases between them. The CDR3 has 15 residues. The CDR3 nucleotides read TGTGCCTGGAGTGTTCGGGGGGGGATGGACACTGAAGCTTTCTTT. Amino acids: CAWSVRGGMDTEAFF.

The chain uses TRBV5-4 and TRBJ2-7, with TRBD1 as a possible D gene (6 bases). Trimming removed 3 bases from V and 2 bases from J, with 9 bases in between. The V gene's germline CDR1 is SGHNT and CDR2 YYREEE (reference sequence). The CDR3 has 13 amino acids. CDR3 nucleotide sequence: TGTGCCAGCAGCTCAACAGGGACCTACGAGCAGTACGTC. As protein: CASSSTGTYEQYV.

This chain links TRBV20-1 with TRBJ2-3; 10 positions agree with TRBD2. The CDR3 totals 15 residues. V lost 5 bases, J lost 10 bases, and 15 bases stayed unmatched. Germline CDR1 reads DFQATT; CDR2 reads SNEGSKA (reference sequence). The CDR3 reads CSAFAELAGAGPQYF. In nucleotides, the CDR3 is TGCAGTGCTTTTGCGGAGCTAGCGGGGGCCGGACCGCAGTATTTT.

This clonotype was observed once. The chain links TRBV20-1 to TRBJ2-1; tentative D call: TRBD1 (6 bases). CDR3 size: 13 residues. Between the trimmed V and J ends, which lost 5 bases and 0 bases, there was a span of 8 bases. CDR1 and CDR2 from the germline V gene are DFQATT and SNEGSKA (reference sequence). The CDR3 loop reads CSAQGGSYNEQFF. CDR3 nucleotides: TGCAGTGCTCAAGGGGGCTCCTACAATGAGCAGTTCTTC.